This TCR beta chain is drawn from a study of CD8 T cells in Susac syndrome. The overall study: At blood draw, Susac syndrome patients were therapy-naive, on corticosteroids, or on intravenous immunoglobulin alone.

The germline gives CDR1 LNHDA, CDR2 SQIVND (reference sequence). V trimming: 5 bases; J trimming: 5 bases; junction bases outside the gene matches: 13. The CDR3 contains 18 residues. An amount of RNA that ranged from about 0.45 to 1 ug was reverse transcribed with random hexamers. immunoSEQ multiplex PCR amplified TCR beta CDR3 across 54 Vbeta, 13 Jbeta. TCRdb analysed the immunoSEQ multiplex PCR reads with MiXCR anew, one entry per CDR3 protein. The repertoire includes more than 70,000 distinct CDR3 sequences, roughly 94% of them detected once, and 0.52% sits in the top ten. TEMRA cells were FACS-enriched and CD8+ and CD4+ T cells negatively isolated.

The chain recombines TRBV19 with TRBJ2-7; 15 positions agree with TRBD2. The sequence came from a human donor with Susac syndrome. Source material: CD8+ T cells from PBMCs. CDR3 amino acids: CASSEFWTSGGATHEQYF. The DNA for the CDR3 is TGTGCCAGTAGTGAGTTCTGGACTAGCGGGGGGGCCACCCACGAGCAGTACTTC.